A single sample is the source of the 11 T cell receptor beta chains below, sequenced in a study of blood T cells in healthy people across ages. A second PCR of about 7 to 12 cycles used a sample-barcoded 5' primer and a J-beta primer mix. TCRdb analysed the 5' RACE reads with MiXCR anew, one entry per CDR3 protein. The sample shows some 1.4 million distinct CDR3 sequences, around 42% of them seen only once. Material for sequencing was blood. The receptors come from a woman aged 18-30 years in good health.

This clonotype came up once. The V gene is TRBV7-3, the J gene TRBJ2-3; 8 bases map to TRBD2. V trimming: 6 bases; J trimming: 2 bases; junction bases outside the gene matches: 4. The CDR3 covers 14 residues. Germline V gene lookup returns CDR1 SGHTA and CDR2 FQGTGA. The DNA of the CDR3 is TGTGCCAGCAGAAGAGCGGGGGACACAGATACGCAGTATTTT. Its protein is CASRRAGDTDTQYF.

This clonotype has ten or more counts. The rearrangement uses TRBV18 and TRBJ2-7; no reliable D call. This CDR3 spans 13 amino acids. V was trimmed by 6 bases and J by 4 bases, leaving 13 bases between them. From germline, CDR1 is KGHSH and CDR2 LQKENI. CDR3 in DNA: TGTGCCAGCTCTCAAGGGCCTCAGTACGAGCAGTACTTC. Its translation is CASSQGPQYEQYF.

This rearrangement joins TRBV13 to TRBJ2-3; TRBD1 is a possible D gene (5 bases). Per germline, CDR1 PRHDT and CDR2 FYEKMQ (reference sequence). The V and J ends lost 6 bases and 3 bases respectively, with 13 bases between them. The CDR3 runs to 14 residues. CDR3 sequence reads: CASRAWGRTDTQYF. CDR3 in DNA: TGTGCCAGCAGGGCCTGGGGCCGTACAGATACGCAGTATTTT.

This clonotype was seen a few times. This sequence joins TRBV20-1 and TRBJ2-4, with TRBD2 identical over 9 bases. Germline V gene data show CDR1 as DFQATT and CDR2 as SNEGSKA (reference sequence). The CDR3 totals 14 residues. V shed 2 bases and J 5 bases; nucleotides not matched to a gene: 4. The CDR3 spells CSARPGLAENIQYF. Here the CDR3 DNA reads TGCAGTGCTAGACCGGGACTAGCTGAAAACATTCAGTACTTC.

V is TRBV20-1 and J is TRBJ2-1; D gene unclear. The assigned J gene may be wrong: the sequence end matches TRBJ2-7 better. The CDR3 is 12 residues long. CDR1 DFQATT and CDR2 SNEGSKA come from the germline V gene (reference sequence). CDR3 sequence reads: CSARAIHNEQYF. As DNA, the CDR3 is TGCAGTGCTAGAGCTATCCACAATGAGCAGTACTTC.

CDR3: CATSRGIYEQYF. The CDR3 DNA reads TGTGCCACCAGCAGAGGGATTTACGAGCAGTACTTC. The genes are TRBV15 and TRBJ2-7; D is unclear. Trimming pared 1 base from V and 4 bases from J, leaving 5 bases between. The CDR3 runs to 12 residues. CDR1 and CDR2 (germline): LNHNV, YYDKDF (reference sequence).

In this sample, this clonotype turned up a few times. The chain is built from TRBV4-1 and TRBJ1-2, with D tentatively TRBD1 (6 bases). The CDR3 spans 14 residues. CDR1 is MGHRA and CDR2 is YSYEKL in the germline V gene. Trimming cost V 6 bases and J 0 bases, with 11 bases left between them. CDR3 sequence (DNA): TGCGCCAGCAGGAGGGACATGGCTAACTATGGCTACACCTTC. Encoded protein: CASRRDMANYGYTF.

The chain carries TRBV6-5 and TRBJ2-3; TRBD2 is a possible D gene (5 bases). V was clipped by 0 bases and J by 7 bases, with 14 bases between them. The CDR3 runs to 15 residues. The germline V gene has CDR1 MNHEY and CDR2 SVGAGI. The CDR3 DNA sequence: TGTGCCAGCAGTTACTCGACTATGGTAGGGAATACGCAGTATTTT. Its protein is CASSYSTMVGNTQYF.

The CDR3 loop is CASSQDKAEQYF. DNA for the CDR3: TGTGCCAGCAGCCAAGATAAGGCCGAGCAGTACTTC. The gene calls are TRBV3-1 and TRBJ2-5; D unclear. The J call is uncertain, as TRBJ2-7 better fits the DNA end. The CDR3 runs to 12 residues. The germline V gene has CDR1 LGHDT and CDR2 YNNKEL (reference sequence).

This clonotype was detected a few times. This chain links TRBV7-9 with TRBJ2-6; perhaps D is TRBD1 or TRBD2 (5 bases each). Deletions cut 1 base from V and 0 bases from J, with 16 bases between. The CDR3 contains 19 residues. CDR1 SEHNR and CDR2 FQNEAQ come from the germline V gene (reference sequence). The CDR3 nucleotides are TGTGCCAGCAGCTTAGATGGGACGGAGAAGACCTCTGGGGCCAACGTCCTGACTTTC. Translation gives CASSLDGTEKTSGANVLTF.

V is TRBV20-1 and J is TRBJ1-5; the D is unclear. The CDR3 loop spans 14 amino acids. The V end lost 3 bases, the J end lost 0 bases, and 9 bases lay between the germline ends. Germline V gene data show CDR1 as DFQATT and CDR2 as SNEGSKA (reference sequence). CDR3 nucleotide sequence: TGCAGTGCTAGCCCAGAGTATAGCAATCAGCCCCAGCATTTT. This gives the protein CSASPEYSNQPQHF.